The clone carrying this T cell receptor beta chain was detected ten times or more. It was RNA transcripts that yielded the amplified TCR beta CDR3 regions. A set of HTBI primers served as the primers for a first-round RT-PCR of the TCR CDR3. TCRdb re-analysed the multiplex PCR reads in MiXCR, keeping a single row per CDR3 protein. The sample has roughly 330,000 distinct CDR3 sequences, approximately 16% seen once; the top ten hold around 34%. The sample comes from a study of T cells in Graves' hyperthyroidism and ophthalmopathy. The patients, who ranged from 18 to 65 in age, presented with newly diagnosed hyperthyroidism lasting under 2 months. Clinical symptoms, serum thyroxine and TRAb, thyroid ultrasound and orbital computed tomography were used for the diagnoses. Sequences were obtained from blood. The TCR was taken from a young man with Graves' hyperthyroidism.

The CDR3 sequence is CASSAGPQETQYF. The CDR3 nucleotides are TGTGCCAGCAGCGCGGGACCGCAGGAGACCCAGTACTTC. The V and J genes are TRBV9 and TRBJ2-5; D might be TRBD1 or TRBD2, each matching 5 bases. This CDR3 region has 13 residues. CDR1 and CDR2 from the germline V gene are SGDLS and YYNGEE. V gave up 3 bases and J gave up 5 bases, with 11 bases separating them.